This is a list of T cell receptor beta chains from one sample in a study of T cells in Graves' hyperthyroidism and ophthalmopathy. TCRdb passed the multiplex PCR reads through MiXCR, listing each CDR3 protein once. The table records about 380,000 distinct CDR3 sequences, about 13% of them present only once. Sample: blood. The receptors come from a man younger than 45 with Graves' hyperthyroidism that later progressed to Graves' ophthalmopathy. Both conserved end residues are part of each CDR3. A D gene is named only where the DNA matches it firmly. Some rows have no size entry. The others give once, few or many, or a class for an expanded clone.

- | TRBJ2-3 | TRBD1 | TRBV6-4 | CASKTTGETDTQYF | TGTGCCAGCAAGACGACAGGGGAGACAGATACGCAGTATTTT
many | TRBJ2-1 | TRBD1 | TRBV28 | CASSLTGANEQFF | TGTGCCAGCAGTTTAACAGGGGCAAATGAGCAGTTCTTC
few | TRBJ2-7 | - | TRBV20-1 | CSARKDYEQYF | TGCAGTGCTAGAAAGGACTACGAGCAGTACTTC
many | TRBJ2-5 | - | TRBV7-8 | CASSLAQGLETQYF | TGTGCCAGCAGCTTAGCGCAAGGGTTGGAGACCCAGTACTTC
few | TRBJ1-2 | TRBD1 | TRBV19 | CASADTGDYGYTF | TGTGCCAGTGCTGACACAGGGGACTATGGCTACACCTTC
few | TRBJ1-4 | - | TRBV11-1 | CASSRPGHRIAYYNEKLFF | TGTGCCAGCAGCCGGCCAGGACATCGAATCGCCTACTATAATGAAAAACTGTTTTTT
- | TRBJ1-1 | - | TRBV6-9 | CASSYGGGVGEEAFF | TGTGCCAGCAGTTATGGGGGGGGGGTAGGCGAGGAAGCTTTCTTT
many | TRBJ1-6 | - | TRBV20-1 | CSARDTGKSPLHF | TGCAGTGCTAGAGACACAGGGAAGTCACCCCTCCACTTT
many | TRBJ1-1 | TRBD1 | TRBV7-3 | CASSLGGRGQTNTEAFF | TGTGCCAGCAGCTTAGGGGGCCGGGGACAGACGAACACTGAAGCTTTCTTT
many | TRBJ1-2 | TRBD1 | TRBV11-2 | CASSLAGQGAYYGYTF | TGTGCCAGCAGCTTAGCAGGACAGGGGGCCTACTATGGCTACACCTTC
- | TRBJ2-1 | - | TRBV5-1 | CASSLVGITDNEQFF | TGCGCCAGCAGCTTGGTCGGGATAACAGACAATGAGCAGTTCTTC
- | TRBJ2-7 | TRBD2 | TRBV15 | CATSSEAGGFYEQYF | TGTGCCACCAGCAGCGAAGCGGGGGGGTTTTACGAGCAGTACTTC
- | TRBJ2-7 | - | TRBV4-2 | CASSLRLGGRYEQYF | TGTGCCAGCAGCCTCCGATTGGGGGGCCGCTACGAGCAGTACTTC
- | TRBJ2-6 | - | TRBV12-3/TRBV12-4 | CASSSELIVLTF | TGTGCCAGCAGTTCGGAGCTAATCGTCCTGACTTTC
- | TRBJ2-7 | TRBD1 | TRBV4-1 | CASSRTRQGVEQYF | TGCGCCAGCAGCCGAACACGCCAGGGGGTCGAGCAGTACTTC
few | TRBJ2-2 | TRBD1 | TRBV12-3/TRBV12-4 | CASSFADRGPGELFF | TGTGCCAGCAGTTTCGCCGACAGGGGGCCAGGGGAGCTGTTTTTT
- | TRBJ1-1 | - | TRBV5-4 | CASQEANEAFF | TGTGCCAGCCAGGAGGCAAATGAAGCTTTCTTT
- | TRBJ1-1 | - | TRBV7-9 | CASSFRTERETEAFF | TGTGCCAGCAGCTTTAGGACAGAAAGGGAGACTGAAGCTTTCTTT
few | TRBJ1-1 | - | TRBV15 | CATSRDPGRAKAFF | TGTGCCACCAGCAGAGATCCTGGCAGGGCGAAAGCTTTCTTT
many | TRBJ1-5 | TRBD1 | TRBV30 | CAWSRDRAFVGSNQPQHF | TGTGCCTGGAGTCGGGACAGGGCTTTCGTGGGTAGCAATCAGCCCCAGCATTTT
many | TRBJ1-6 | - | TRBV12-3/TRBV12-4 | CASSLGGAPLHF | TGTGCCAGCAGCCTGGGGGGGGCCCCCCTCCACTTT
- | TRBJ2-7 | - | TRBV9 | CASSGEDGYEQYF | TGTGCCAGCAGCGGAGAAGACGGATACGAGCAGTACTTC
few | TRBJ2-3 | - | TRBV9 | CASSVGGNGDTQYF | TGTGCCAGCAGCGTAGGGGGCAACGGAGATACGCAGTATTTT
- | TRBJ1-6 | TRBD1 | TRBV28 | CASSLSGQGNVGNSPLHF | TGTGCCAGCAGTCTATCGGGACAGGGGAACGTGGGCAATTCACCCCTCCACTTT
- | TRBJ1-2 | - | TRBV24-1 | CATSEATSDSLYGYTF | TGTGCCACCAGTGAAGCTACCTCCGACAGCCTCTATGGCTACACCTTC
few | TRBJ2-1 | TRBD2 | TRBV6-2/TRBV6-3 | CASSGGLVNEQFF | TGTGCCAGCAGTGGGGGACTAGTCAATGAGCAGTTCTTC
few | TRBJ2-7 | - | TRBV30 | CGLAAVDEQYF | TGTGGGCTGGCCGCGGTGGACGAGCAGTACTTC
many | TRBJ2-7 | TRBD1 | TRBV28 | CASSETGAWNEQYF | TGTGCCAGCAGTGAAACAGGGGCCTGGAACGAGCAGTACTTC
- | TRBJ1-1 | - | TRBV28 | CASSPRENTEVFF | TGTGCCAGCAGTCCCCGGGAGAACACTGAAGTTTTCTTT